These T cell receptor beta chains were read from a single sample in a study of blood T cell repertoires in COVID-19. Some clones are missing from TCRdb's copy, which holds only in-frame ones; the method was immunoSEQ multiplex PCR. The sample has fewer than 650,000 clones, 85% to 90% seen once. The sequenced sample consisted of peripheral blood. The source is a woman aged 50 to 60 with COVID-19, enrolled during active disease. The CDR3 runs from the conserved cysteine through the conserved F or W. D genes are given only for firm matches. Part of the rows lack a size; the others show once, few, many or a class for expanded clones.

j_call,v_call,clone_size,d_call,cdr3_aa,cdr3_nt
TRBJ2-3,TRBV9,-,TRBD2,CASSLNREGTDTQYF,TGTGCCAGCAGCCTGAACCGGGAGGGCACAGATACGCAGTATTTT
TRBJ2-7,TRBV5-4,once,TRBD2,CASSLAGGDYEQYF,TGTGCCAGCAGCTTAGCGGGGGGTGACTACGAGCAGTACTTC
TRBJ2-5,TRBV7-9,-,-,CASSSGLGETQYF,TGTGCCAGCAGCTCGGGGTTAGGAGAGACCCAGTACTTC
TRBJ1-6,TRBV30,-,-,CAWKGQPNSPLHF,TGTGCCTGGAAGGGACAACCAAATTCACCCCTCCACTTT
TRBJ1-2,TRBV30,-,-,CAWARQDAYGYTF,TGTGCCTGGGCAAGACAGGACGCGTATGGCTACACCTTC
TRBJ2-6,TRBV27,-,TRBD1,CASGDSYSGANVLTF,TGTGCCAGCGGGGACAGTTACTCTGGGGCCAACGTCCTGACTTTC
TRBJ2-5,TRBV18,once,-,CASSLSGGSQETQYF,TGTGCCAGCTCACTTAGCGGAGGTTCCCAAGAGACCCAGTACTTC
TRBJ1-2,TRBV2,-,-,CASSEGGPNYGYTF,TGTGCCAGCAGTGAAGGCGGGCCTAACTATGGCTACACCTTC
TRBJ1-1,TRBV2,-,-,CASSNTRVNTEAFF,TGTGCCAGCAGTAACACCAGGGTGAACACTGAAGCTTTCTTT
TRBJ2-7,TRBV5-6,-,-,CASSSIYEQYF,TGTGCCAGCAGCTCCATCTACGAGCAGTACTTC
TRBJ2-5,TRBV3-1/TRBV3-2,-,-,CASSRMTGSWETQYF,TGTGCCAGCAGCCGTATGACGGGTTCCTGGGAGACCCAGTACTTC
TRBJ2-3,TRBV9,once,-,CASSVEGRGTDTQYF,TGTGCCAGCAGCGTAGAAGGCAGGGGCACAGATACGCAGTATTTT
TRBJ1-1,TRBV5-8,-,TRBD1,CASSRDRGNTEAFF,TGTGCCAGCAGCCGCGACAGGGGAAACACTGAAGCTTTCTTT
TRBJ1-1,TRBV11-3,-,TRBD1,CASSLGQGGKAFF,TGTGCCAGCAGCTTAGGACAGGGGGGCAAAGCTTTCTTT
TRBJ1-1,TRBV29-1,once,TRBD1,CSVQGQPNTEAFF,TGCAGCGTACAGGGACAGCCGAACACTGAAGCTTTCTTT
TRBJ2-3,TRBV5-4,-,TRBD2,CASSSPLAGGRTQYF,TGTGCCAGCAGCTCCCCACTAGCGGGGGGGCGTACGCAGTATTTT
TRBJ2-1,TRBV7-2,-,-,CASSLSADPYNEQFF,TGTGCCAGCAGCTTATCAGCGGATCCGTACAATGAGCAGTTCTTC
TRBJ2-1,TRBV5-1,-,-,CASSLGQEQFF,TGCGCCAGCAGCCTAGGACAGGAGCAGTTCTTC